The 23 T cell receptor beta chains below were found in one sample sequenced in a study of blood T cell repertoires in COVID-19. TCRdb keeps only in-frame clones here, not all; method: immunoSEQ multiplex PCR. Of roughly 100,000 clones listed, 90% are singletons. Sample: peripheral blood. The receptors come from a man aged 18-30 years with COVID-19, enrolled during active disease.

The rearrangement joins TRBV18 to TRBJ2-7; 14 nucleotides line up with TRBD2. This CDR3 has 17 residues. The V gene end was trimmed by 3 bases and the J gene end by 2 bases; junction bases not matched to a gene: 6. Germline V gene data show CDR1 as KGHSH and CDR2 as LQKENI. The CDR3 DNA sequence: TGTGCCAGCTCACCCGGGACTAGCGGGAGTTGGCCCTACGAGCAGTACTTC. Its translation is CASSPGTSGSWPYEQYF.

The chain couples TRBV6-6 to TRBJ2-1, with D maybe TRBD2 (6 bases). Germline CDR1 MNHNY, CDR2 SVGAGI (reference sequence). This CDR3 has 13 amino acids. Trimming stripped 6 bases from V and 6 bases from J, with 12 bases between. The CDR3, as DNA: TGTGCCAGCAGGGGACTTCAATTCAATGAGCAGTTCTTC. This sequence encodes CASRGLQFNEQFF.

The V call is TRBV27, the J call TRBJ1-3, with D maybe TRBD1 (6 bases). The V gene's germline CDR1 is MNHEY and CDR2 SMNVEV (reference sequence). This CDR3 has 14 amino acids. Trimming took 4 bases from V and 0 from J, leaving 7 bases between them. The CDR3 DNA sequence: TGTGCCAGCAGTTCAGGGGTCTCTGGAAACACCATATATTTT. It encodes CASSSGVSGNTIYF.

The chain combines TRBV7-9 with TRBJ2-7; D uncertain. This CDR3 is built from 13 residues. Germline V lookup: CDR1 SEHNR, CDR2 FQNEAQ (reference sequence). With 1 base removed from V and 3 bases from J, the gap between germline ends came to 7 bases. This CDR3 reads CASSLGFGYEQYF. In DNA, the CDR3 is TGTGCCAGCAGCTTAGGGTTCGGCTACGAGCAGTACTTC. Filled out from reference TRBV7-9 and TRBJ2-7, the complete variable domain reads DTGVSQNPRHKITKRGQNVTFRCDPISEHNRLYWYRQTLGQGPEFLTYFQNEAQLEKSRLLSDRFSAERPKGSFSTLEIQRTEQGDSAMYLCASSLGFGYEQYFGPGTRLTVT.

The chain links TRBV2 to TRBJ2-5; 9 bases are a match to TRBD2. CDR1 is SNHLY, CDR2 FYNNEI, per germline. V lost 1 base, J lost 5 bases, and 11 bases stayed unmatched. This CDR3 spans 17 amino acids. CDR3 nucleotides: TGTGCCAGCAGTGAAGAGGATAGGCGCGGGAGGGGGGAGACCCAGTACTTC. Protein sequence: CASSEEDRRGRGETQYF.

The V gene is TRBV11-1, the J gene TRBJ2-5; unclear D gene. V lost 1 base to trimming and J lost 4 bases, with 7 bases between them. The germline V gene has CDR1 SGHAT and CDR2 FQDESV (reference sequence). The CDR3 is 13 amino acids. The CDR3 DNA follows: TGTGCCAGCAGCTTAGGACCAGGAGAGACCCAGTACTTC. Translation gives CASSLGPGETQYF. Together with reference TRBV11-1 and TRBJ2-5, the CDR3 gives the full variable domain: EAEVAQSPRYKITEKSQAVAFWCDPISGHATLYWYRQILGQGPELLVQFQDESVVDDSQLPKDRFSAERLKGVDSTLKIQPAELGDSAMYLCASSLGPGETQYFGPGTRLLVL.

This chain links TRBV10-1 with TRBJ2-1; 9 bases match TRBD1. Germline CDR1 is WNHNN and CDR2 is SYGVQD (reference sequence). The CDR3 sequence is 11 residues long. V trimming: 6 bases; J trimming: 16 bases; junction bases outside the gene matches: 7. As DNA, the CDR3 is TGCGCCAGCAGCGAGGGACAGGGTTCTTTCTTC. It encodes CASSEGQGSFF.

The chain carries TRBV11-2 and TRBJ2-7; D gene uncertain. The germline V and J ends were trimmed by 1 base and 2 bases, with 3 bases remaining between them. There are 12 residues in the CDR3. Germline V gene data show CDR1 as SGHAT and CDR2 as FQNNGV. The CDR3 coding sequence is TGTGCCAGCAGCTTAGGTACCTACGAGCAGTACTTC. This codes for CASSLGTYEQYF. Together with reference TRBV11-2 and TRBJ2-7, the CDR3 gives the full variable domain: EAGVAQSPRYKIIEKRQSVAFWCNPISGHATLYWYQQILGQGPKLLIQFQNNGVVDDSQLPKDRFSAERLKGVDSTLKIQPAKLEDSAVYLCASSLGTYEQYFGPGTRLTVT.

This chain uses TRBV4-1 with TRBJ2-1, with 10 bases aligning to TRBD2. Germline lookup yields CDR1 MGHRA and CDR2 YSYEKL. Trimming at V came to 4 bases and at J to 0 bases, leaving 6 bases not matched to a gene. The CDR3 loop spans 17 amino acids. In DNA form, the CDR3 reads TGCGCCAGCAGCCCCCAACAGCGGGGGGGCTCCTACAATGAGCAGTTCTTC. This sequence encodes CASSPQQRGGSYNEQFF.

The gene calls are TRBV27 and TRBJ2-3; 8 positions match TRBD1. Looked up from germline, CDR1 is MNHEY and CDR2 is SMNVEV (reference sequence). The CDR3 is made up of 16 amino acids. V was pared by 5 bases and J by 2 bases, with 9 bases of the junction left unmatched. The CDR3 DNA follows: TGTGCCAGCAGTCCGAGACAGGGGATAATCACAGATACGCAGTATTTT. Translating it yields CASSPRQGIITDTQYF.

The chain employs TRBV10-3 and TRBJ2-2; the D gene is possibly TRBD2 (5 bases). Trimming shortened V by 0 bases and J by 4 bases, and 9 bases separated the two germline ends. The CDR3 length is 15 residues. The germline CDR1 and CDR2 sequences are ENHRY and SYGVKD. DNA of the CDR3: TGTGCCATCAGTGAGTCGGCTAGCCCCACCGGGGAGCTGTTTTTT. Translating gives CAISESASPTGELFF.

V and J are TRBV4-3 and TRBJ2-6, with D unresolved. CDR1 is LGHNA and CDR2 is YSLEER in the germline V gene. The V end lost 2 bases, the J end lost 0 bases, and 11 bases lay between the germline ends. The CDR3 is 17 amino acids. The CDR3 coding sequence is TGCGCCAGCAGCCAACCGACACACCACTCTGGGGCCAACGTCCTGACTTTC. Its translation: CASSQPTHHSGANVLTF.

This rearrangement joins TRBV5-8 to TRBJ2-3; D is unclear. CDR1 and CDR2 from the germline V gene are SGHTS and YDEGEE. The CDR3 consists of 15 residues. V lost 0 bases, J lost 0 bases, and 8 bases lay in between. This CDR3 reads CASSLGYSSTDTQYF. CDR3 nucleotides: TGTGCCAGCAGCTTGGGTTACTCTAGCACAGATACGCAGTATTTT.

The rearrangement joins TRBV13 to TRBJ2-3, with 10 bases lining up with TRBD2. CDR1 PRHDT and CDR2 FYEKMQ come from the germline V gene (reference sequence). This CDR3 has 18 residues. V trimming: 4 bases; J trimming: 0 bases; junction bases outside the gene matches: 10. Written as DNA, the CDR3 is TGTGCCAGCAGCTCCGCCTCCCCTAGCGGGAGTAGCACAGATACGCAGTATTTT. It codes for CASSSASPSGSSTDTQYF.

A single count supports this clone. The chain's CDR3 is CASSHRDIGYTF. CDR3 nucleotides: TGTGCCAGCAGTCACAGGGACATCGGCTACACCTTC. V is TRBV9 and J is TRBJ1-2; weak D call: TRBD1 (6 bases). V shed 5 bases and J shed 8 bases, with 13 bases lying between them. Germline V gene lookup returns CDR1 SGDLS and CDR2 YYNGEE. This CDR3 region has 12 residues. Full variable domain (outside the CDR3, taken from reference TRBV9 and TRBJ1-2): DSGVTQTPKHLITATGQRVTLRCSPRSGDLSVYWYQQSLDQGLQFLIQYYNGEERAKGNILERFSAQQFPDLHSELNLSSLELGDSALYFCASSHRDIGYTFGSGTRLTVV.

The V gene is TRBV10-3, the J gene TRBJ2-7; TRBD1 is a possible D gene (6 bases). The V end lost 11 bases, the J end lost 3 bases, and 23 bases lay between the germline ends. CDR1 is ENHRY, CDR2 SYGVKD, per germline. The CDR3 loop spans 15 amino acids. The CDR3 bases are TGTGCCGTCTGGGGTCAGGAACAGGGCAGCTACGAGCAGTACTTC. It codes for CAVWGQEQGSYEQYF.

This clone appeared a few times. The V gene is TRBV28, the J gene TRBJ2-1; tentatively, D is TRBD1 (5 bases). Per germline, CDR1 MDHEN and CDR2 SYDVKM. V gave up 4 bases and J gave up 5 bases, with 12 bases separating them. The CDR3 runs 14 residues. The chain's CDR3 is CASSSTTGNNEQFF. The CDR3, as DNA: TGTGCCAGCAGTTCGACAACAGGTAACAATGAGCAGTTCTTC.

The chain combines TRBV2 with TRBJ2-7; D is possibly TRBD2 (7 bases). This CDR3 has 14 amino acids. Germline assignment: CDR1 SNHLY and CDR2 FYNNEI. Deletions cut 6 bases from V and 2 bases from J, with 14 bases between. CDR3 coding DNA: TGTGCCAGCAGGTTGCCGGGGGGCCCCTACGAGCAGTACTTC. Its translation: CASRLPGGPYEQYF.

The chain employs TRBV28 and TRBJ2-7; TRBD1 agrees at 11 bases. The CDR3 sequence is 14 residues long. Germline CDR1 and CDR2: MDHEN and SYDVKM. V dropped 5 bases and J dropped 0; count of bases not matched to a gene: 0. The CDR3 is CASSGTGGSYEQYF. The CDR3 region has the DNA TGTGCCAGCAGTGGGACAGGGGGCTCCTACGAGCAGTACTTC.

The chain has TRBV9 and TRBJ2-6; 9 nucleotides agree with TRBD1. This CDR3 is built from 19 residues. In germline, CDR1 is SGDLS, CDR2 YYNGEE. V was pared by 4 bases and J by 2 bases, with 13 bases of the junction left unmatched. The CDR3 DNA follows: TGTGCCAGCAGCCTCCACCGGGACAGGGTGGATCCTGGGGCCAACGTCCTGACTTTC. Its translation is CASSLHRDRVDPGANVLTF.

In nucleotides, the CDR3 is TGTGCCAGCAGTGAATTTTTCAAGCCCTACGAGCAGTACTTC. Its translation: CASSEFFKPYEQYF. This chain connects TRBV25-1 to TRBJ2-7; no clear D. CDR3 length: 14 residues. CDR1 MGHDK and CDR2 SYGVNS come from the germline V gene. V gave up 1 base and J gave up 2 bases, with 9 bases separating them.

The CDR3 sequence: CASSSLRGPAYEQYF. As DNA, the CDR3 is TGTGCCAGCAGCTCGTTAAGGGGGCCGGCCTACGAGCAGTACTTC. The chain carries TRBV11-2 and TRBJ2-7; 7 bases line up with TRBD1. Germline trimming cut 4 bases from V and 2 bases from J; bases unmatched to any gene: 8. The germline CDR1 and CDR2 sequences are SGHAT and FQNNGV. This CDR3 spans 15 amino acids. Using reference TRBV11-2 and TRBJ2-7 for the parts outside the CDR3, the full variable domain is EAGVAQSPRYKIIEKRQSVAFWCNPISGHATLYWYQQILGQGPKLLIQFQNNGVVDDSQLPKDRFSAERLKGVDSTLKIQPAKLEDSAVYLCASSSLRGPAYEQYFGPGTRLTVT.

Of note for this clone: At the DNA level, this CDR3 is encoded by other sequences in the same sample as well. This chain connects TRBV29-1 to TRBJ1-3; D uncertain. The CDR3 is 13 residues long. Germline CDR1 SQVTM, CDR2 ANQGSEA. V lost 1 base and J lost 1, with 5 bases in between. The DNA for the CDR3 is TGCAGCGTTGAAGGTCTGTCTGGAAACACCATATATTTT. Translating gives CSVEGLSGNTIYF.